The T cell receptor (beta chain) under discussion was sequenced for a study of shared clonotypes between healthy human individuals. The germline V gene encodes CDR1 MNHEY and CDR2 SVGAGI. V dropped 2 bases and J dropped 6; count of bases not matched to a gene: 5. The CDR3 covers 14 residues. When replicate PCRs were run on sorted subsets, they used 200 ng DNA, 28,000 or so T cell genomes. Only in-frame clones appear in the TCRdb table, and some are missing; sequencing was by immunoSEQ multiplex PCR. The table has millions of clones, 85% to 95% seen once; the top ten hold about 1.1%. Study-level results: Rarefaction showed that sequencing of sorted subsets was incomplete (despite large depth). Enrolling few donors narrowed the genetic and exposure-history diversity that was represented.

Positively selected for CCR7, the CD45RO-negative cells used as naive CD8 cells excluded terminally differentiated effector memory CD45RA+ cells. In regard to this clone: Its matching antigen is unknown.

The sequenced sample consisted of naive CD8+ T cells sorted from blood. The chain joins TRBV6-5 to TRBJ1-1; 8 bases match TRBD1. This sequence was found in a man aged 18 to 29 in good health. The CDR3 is CASSYGQGTAEAFF. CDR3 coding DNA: TGTGCCAGCAGTTACGGACAGGGCACTGCTGAAGCTTTCTTT.